This T cell receptor beta chain appears in the sequencing data of a study of OX40 agonist ivuxolimab in advanced cancers. V was clipped by 2 bases and J by 1 base; unmatched bases: 11. The CDR3 loop spans 18 amino acids. CDR1 is MGHRA and CDR2 is YSYEKL in the germline V gene. Generated by immunoSEQ multiplex PCR, the TCRdb table keeps only in-frame clones and is missing some. The sample holds under 110,000 clones, 90% seen once. The source was CD4+ or CD8+ T cells sorted from blood, collected in a trial of the OX40 agonist ivuxolimab. The sequence was obtained from an adult with an advanced solid tumor such as melanoma, head and neck, liver or kidney cancer. The J gene is TRBJ1-1, the V gene TRBV4-1; 9 nucleotides line up with TRBD1. The CDR3: CASSQSITRTGANTEAFF. The DNA of the CDR3 is TGCGCCAGCAGCCAATCTATTACTCGGACAGGGGCGAACACTGAAGCTTTCTTT.